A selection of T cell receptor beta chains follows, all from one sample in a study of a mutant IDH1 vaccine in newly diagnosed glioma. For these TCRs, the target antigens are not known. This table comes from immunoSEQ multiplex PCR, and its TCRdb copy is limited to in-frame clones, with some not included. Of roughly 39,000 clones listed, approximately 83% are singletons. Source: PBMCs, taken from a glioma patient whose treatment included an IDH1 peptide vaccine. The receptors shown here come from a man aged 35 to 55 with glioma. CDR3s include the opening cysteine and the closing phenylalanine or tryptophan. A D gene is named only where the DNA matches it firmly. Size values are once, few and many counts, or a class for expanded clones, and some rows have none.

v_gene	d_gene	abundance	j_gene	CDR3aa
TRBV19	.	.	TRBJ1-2	CASSHGALGYTF
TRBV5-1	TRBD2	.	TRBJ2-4	CASSWTSGKENIQYF
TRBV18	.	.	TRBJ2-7	CASSPGTPTYGEQYF
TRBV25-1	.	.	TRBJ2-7	CASSTGYEQYF
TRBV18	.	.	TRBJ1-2	CASSPGDYGYTF
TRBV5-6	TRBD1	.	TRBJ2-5	CASSLGTEETQYF
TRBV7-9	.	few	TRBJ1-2	CASSLSGADRNYGYTF
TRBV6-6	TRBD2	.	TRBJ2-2	CASSSTSGRTGELFF
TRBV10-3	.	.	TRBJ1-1	CATWPSSPMNTEAFF
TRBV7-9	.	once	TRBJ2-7	CASSPGSYEQYF
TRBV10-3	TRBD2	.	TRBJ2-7	CAISLGTREYEQYF
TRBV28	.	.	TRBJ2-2	CASSLGRVATGELFF
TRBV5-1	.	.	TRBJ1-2	CASSLGSAGPGYTF
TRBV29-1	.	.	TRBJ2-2	CSVGQNTGELFF
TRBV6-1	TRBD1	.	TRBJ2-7	CASRQGGVEKQYF
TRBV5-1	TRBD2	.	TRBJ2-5	CASSPTSTSGGQETQYF
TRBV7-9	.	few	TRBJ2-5	CASSLARDQETQYF
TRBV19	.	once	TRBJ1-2	CASSTRSGLGDYGYTF
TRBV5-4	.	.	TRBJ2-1	CASSPRGNQGEQFF
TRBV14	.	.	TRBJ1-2	CASSQDPRQASLRGYTF
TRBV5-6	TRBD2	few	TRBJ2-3	CASSSRAGADTQYF
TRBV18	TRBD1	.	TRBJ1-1	CASSPGQMNTEAFF
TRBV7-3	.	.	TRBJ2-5	CASSLARAQQTQYF
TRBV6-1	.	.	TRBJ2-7	CATPGYEQYF
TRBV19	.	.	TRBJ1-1	CASIRRDLGTEAFF
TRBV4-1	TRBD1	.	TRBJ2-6	CASSPRQGRDGANVLTF
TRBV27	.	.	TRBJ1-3	CASKGWTGNTIYF
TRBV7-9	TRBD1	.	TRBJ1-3	CASSPAGQMTLGNTIYF